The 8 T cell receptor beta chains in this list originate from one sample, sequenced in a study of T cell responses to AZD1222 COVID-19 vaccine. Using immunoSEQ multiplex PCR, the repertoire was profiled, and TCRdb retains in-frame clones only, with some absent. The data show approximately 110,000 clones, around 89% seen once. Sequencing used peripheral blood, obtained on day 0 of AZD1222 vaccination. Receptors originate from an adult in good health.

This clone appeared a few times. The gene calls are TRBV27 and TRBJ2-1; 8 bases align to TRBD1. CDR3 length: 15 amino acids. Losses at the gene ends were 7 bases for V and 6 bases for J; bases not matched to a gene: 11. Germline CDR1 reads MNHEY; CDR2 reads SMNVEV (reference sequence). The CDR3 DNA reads TGTGCCAGCAACTCTCGTGGACAGGGCTTCAATGAGCAGTTCTTC. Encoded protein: CASNSRGQGFNEQFF.

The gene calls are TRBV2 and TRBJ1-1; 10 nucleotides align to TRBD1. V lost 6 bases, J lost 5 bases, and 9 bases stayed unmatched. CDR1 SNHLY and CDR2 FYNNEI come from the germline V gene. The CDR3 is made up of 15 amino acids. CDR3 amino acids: CASRADRGRDTEAFF. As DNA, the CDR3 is TGTGCCAGCAGGGCAGACAGGGGGCGCGATACTGAAGCTTTCTTT.

The CDR3 DNA is TGCAGCGTTACCCCTAGCGGGGGGAGTAAAGAGACCCAGTACTTC. Translating it yields CSVTPSGGSKETQYF. The gene calls are TRBV29-1 and TRBJ2-5; 11 positions match TRBD2. Germline V lookup: CDR1 SQVTM, CDR2 ANQGSEA. The J segment lost 3 bases and the V segment lost 5 bases, leaving 8 bases of the junction unmatched. The CDR3 spans 15 residues.

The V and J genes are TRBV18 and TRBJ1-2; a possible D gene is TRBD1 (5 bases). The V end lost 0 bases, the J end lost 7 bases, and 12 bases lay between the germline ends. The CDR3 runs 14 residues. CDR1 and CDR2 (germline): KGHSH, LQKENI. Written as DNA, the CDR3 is TGTGCCAGCTCACCACCGGGAAGGGACGGTGGCTACACCTTC. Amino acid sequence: CASSPPGRDGGYTF.

The CDR3 sequence is CASSFEGLSSGANVLTF. CDR3 nucleotide sequence: TGTGCCAGCAGCTTTGAGGGACTAAGCTCTGGGGCCAACGTCCTGACTTTC. V is TRBV5-5 and J is TRBJ2-6, with TRBD2 identical over 7 bases. This CDR3 has 17 residues. Unmatched junction bases numbered 5, after V lost 2 bases and J lost 0 bases. Germline assignment: CDR1 SGHKS and CDR2 YYEKEE (reference sequence).

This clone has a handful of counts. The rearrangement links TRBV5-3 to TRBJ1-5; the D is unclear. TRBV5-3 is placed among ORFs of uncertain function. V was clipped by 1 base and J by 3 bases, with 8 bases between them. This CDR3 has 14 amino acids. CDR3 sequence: CARSLFQFNQPQHF. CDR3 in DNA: TGTGCCAGAAGCTTGTTTCAGTTCAATCAGCCCCAGCATTTT.

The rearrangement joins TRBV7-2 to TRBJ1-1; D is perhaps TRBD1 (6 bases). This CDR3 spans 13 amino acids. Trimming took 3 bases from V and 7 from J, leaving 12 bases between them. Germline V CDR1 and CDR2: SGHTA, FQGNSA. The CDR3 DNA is TGTGCCAGCAGCTTGGGGGCGCGTATTGAAGCTTTCTTT. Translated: CASSLGARIEAFF. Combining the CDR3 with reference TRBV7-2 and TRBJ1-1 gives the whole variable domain GAGVSQSPSNKVTEKGKDVELRCDPISGHTALYWYRQSLGQGLEFLIYFQGNSAPDKSGLPSDRFSAERTGGSVSTLTIQRTQQEDSAVYLCASSLGARIEAFFGQGTRLTVV.

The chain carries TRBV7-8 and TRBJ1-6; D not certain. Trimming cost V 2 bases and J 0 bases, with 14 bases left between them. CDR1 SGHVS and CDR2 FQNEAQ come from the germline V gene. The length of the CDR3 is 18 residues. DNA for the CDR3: TGTGCCAGCAGCTTACTCCCCACAGAGGCCTCCTATAATTCACCCCTCCACTTT. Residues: CASSLLPTEASYNSPLHF.